In this sample, the clone carrying this TCR beta chain turned up a few times. Its target is not known. Germline V lookup: CDR1 MNHNS, CDR2 SASEGT. V gave up 2 bases and J gave up 8 bases, with 15 bases separating them. The CDR3 is made up of 15 amino acids. The entry originates in a study of blood T cells in healthy people across ages. Study-level background: Capture by template switching was about one barcoded beta molecule per two T cells.

Primed by a sample-barcoded 5' primer and a J-beta primer mix, a second PCR proceeded for roughly 7 to 11 cycles. A template-switch adaptor with 12 random nucleotides tagged each cDNA molecule. TCRdb re-called the 5' RACE reads through MiXCR, storing one row per CDR3 protein. Found here are fewer than 900,000 distinct CDR3 sequences, 43% of them singletons; the top ten hold around 20%. Overall study findings and caveats: The donors' CMV status was not determined, possibly confounding changes in expanded clonotypes.

The TCR sequence derives from a woman aged 55 to 70 in good health. The sequenced sample consisted of blood. The chain uses TRBV6-1 and TRBJ1-4; D may be TRBD1 (6 bases). CDR3 nucleotide sequence: TGTGCCAGCAGTGAATTAGAGGGGGTTTACGAAAAACTGTTTTTT. Translating gives CASSELEGVYEKLFF.